The clone carrying this T cell receptor beta chain was recorded only once. Its target is unknown. The data derive from a study of T cells in localized non-small cell lung cancer. Study-level findings and limits: A single tumor region was sequenced, leaving heterogeneity possible.

The V end lost 2 bases, the J end lost 8 bases, and 9 bases lay between the germline ends. The CDR3 consists of 12 residues. Germline CDR1 is MNHNY and CDR2 is SVGAGI (reference sequence). Assay used: immunoSEQ multiplex PCR; TCRdb lists only in-frame clones, some missing. Of about 21,000 clones detected, 88% appear once; the ten largest clones hold more than 25%. The sequence was collected from a male donor older than 55 with stage II lung adenocarcinoma. Source: peripheral blood mononuclear cells, taken before any cancer treatment. The rearrangement joins TRBV6-6 to TRBJ1-2; the D is unclear. For the CDR3, the DNA is TGTGCCAGCAGTTACAGCAGGCTGGGCTACACCTTC. Translation: CASSYSRLGYTF.